This T cell receptor beta chain stems from a study of T cells after yellow fever vaccination. Notes on the study in general: Subsequent to the booster, the majority of primary-vaccination clones reappeared (around 96% CD4, 85% to 90% CD8).

A word on this clonotype: The antigen remains unidentified.

This CDR3 is 14 amino acids long. Trimming pared 4 bases from V and 5 bases from J, leaving 10 bases between. Germline V gives CDR1 SGHRS, CDR2 YFSETQ. TCRdb passed the 5' RACE reads through MiXCR, listing each CDR3 protein once. The table lists about 68,000 distinct CDR3 sequences, approximately 7% of them singletons, with 37% in the top ten. Source: CD8+ T cells sorted from PBMCs, taken around 45 days after the first yellow fever vaccination. The J gene is TRBJ2-6, the V gene TRBV5-1; possibly TRBD1 or TRBD2 for D (6 bases each). The sequence came from a man aged 18 to 30 who received the YFV17D yellow fever vaccine. The CDR3 region is CASSAGHRANVLTF. CDR3 coding DNA: TGCGCCAGCAGCGCGGGACACCGGGCCAACGTCCTGACTTTC.